The present T cell receptor beta chain was sequenced within a study of blood T cell repertoires in COVID-19. Study in general: COVID-19 samples from acute and convalescent phases originated in the United States, Italy and Spain. The analysed material was cDNA or gDNA that came from T cells, B-cell-depleted T cells, or PBMCs.

Trimming stripped 4 bases from V and 4 bases from J, with 14 bases between. In germline, CDR1 is SGHNT, CDR2 YYREEE (reference sequence). The CDR3 length is 15 residues. Per the original data handling: Cell counts per sample came from amplifying reference gene primers. The table came from immunoSEQ multiplex PCR; TCRdb's copy has only in-frame clones and leaves some out. Clonal size and the V and J genes are those of that table, whereas D and trimming came from the DNA. The sample lists about 51,000 clones, about 91% occurring once. J is TRBJ2-2 and V is TRBV5-4; unclear D gene. Material for sequencing was peripheral blood. The TCR comes from a man between 45 and 60 years old with acute or convalescent COVID-19. CDR3 sequence: CASSLMGRPTGELFF. DNA of the CDR3: TGTGCCAGCAGCCTGATGGGCAGGCCCACCGGGGAGCTGTTTTTT. Together with reference TRBV5-4 and TRBJ2-2, the CDR3 gives the full variable domain: ETGVTQSPTHLIKTRGQQVTLRCSSQSGHNTVSWYQQALGQGPQFIFQYYREEENGRGNFPPRFSGLQFPNYSSELNVNALELDDSALYLCASSLMGRPTGELFFGEGSRLTVL.